This T cell receptor (beta chain) was obtained from a study of shared clonotypes between healthy human individuals. Study details: CD4 naive and memory got three plates each, CD8 naive two, CD8 memory one.

The run depth of the assay was deep. Across several immunoSEQ plates, the genomic DNA of each subset was split evenly. Using immunoSEQ multiplex PCR, the repertoire was profiled, and TCRdb retains in-frame clones only, with some absent. The sample gives roughly 2.2 million clones, 85% to 95% of which show up once; 0.37% is in the top ten. The length of the CDR3 is 11 residues. Trimming took off 8 bases at V and 3 bases at J, with 11 bases between the two ends. Germline V lookup: CDR1 GTSNPN, CDR2 SVGIG (reference sequence). This sequence was found in a man aged 18 to 30 in good health. Some clones in this sample may be carry-over from other donors' samples. The J gene is TRBJ2-7, the V gene TRBV30; tentatively, D is TRBD1 (6 bases). Sequencing was carried out using naive CD4+ T cells from PBMCs. Subset of the sample: CD45RA+ positively selected. Here the CDR3 DNA reads TGTGCCGGATTCAGGGGCTACGAGCAGTACTTC. Residues: CAGFRGYEQYF. The whole variable domain, remainder taken from reference TRBV30 and TRBJ2-7, is SQTIHQWPATLVQPVGSPLSLECTVEGTSNPNLYWYRQAAGRGLQLLFYSVGIGQISSEVPQNLSASRPQDRQFILSSKKLLLSDSGFYLCAGFRGYEQYFGPGTRLTVT.